A selection of T cell receptor beta chains follows, all from one sample in a study of T cell responses to AZD1222 COVID-19 vaccine. Method: immunoSEQ multiplex PCR; TCRdb's copy keeps in-frame clones and lacks some. The sample shows about 92,000 clones, approximately 84% of them seen only once. Sequences were derived from peripheral blood, sampled on day 0 of AZD1222 vaccination. The receptor source for this set is an adult in good health. Both conserved end residues are part of each CDR3. The D gene is left open where the match is weak. Size is stated for part of the rows, as once, few or many counts, or as a class when the clone is expanded.

v_call	cdr3_length	j_call	clone_size	d_call	cdr3_aa	cdr3_nt
TRBV9	15	TRBJ2-2	NA	NA	CASSVVATNTGELFF	TGTGCCAGCAGCGTAGTAGCGACGAACACCGGGGAGCTGTTTTTT
TRBV7-2	13	TRBJ2-7	NA	NA	CASSLGHSGEQYF	TGTGCCAGCAGCTTAGGGCACTCGGGGGAGCAGTACTTC
TRBV6-6	14	TRBJ2-7	once	TRBD1	CASSSTTGLVEQYF	TGTGCCAGCAGTTCTACGACAGGGTTGGTGGAGCAGTACTTC
TRBV5-4	14	TRBJ2-1	NA	NA	CATQSASSYNEQFF	TGTGCCACCCAAAGCGCGAGCTCCTACAATGAGCAGTTCTTC
TRBV7-2	17	TRBJ1-5	NA	NA	CASSLAGAVQYNQPQHF	TGTGCCAGCAGCTTAGCGGGGGCCGTACAGTACAATCAGCCCCAGCATTTT
TRBV6-5	14	TRBJ2-7	NA	TRBD1	CASTIPVDRGAQYF	TGTGCCAGCACCATTCCAGTGGACAGGGGAGCGCAGTACTTC
TRBV18	14	TRBJ2-7	NA	NA	CASSPLPESYEQYF	TGTGCCAGCTCACCACTGCCCGAATCCTACGAGCAGTACTTC
TRBV19	14	TRBJ2-4	NA	NA	CASKMGLAKNIQYF	TGTGCCAGTAAGATGGGACTAGCCAAAAACATTCAGTACTTC
TRBV5-1	14	TRBJ2-7	once	TRBD2	CASRFGTSTYEQYF	TGCGCCAGCAGATTCGGGACTAGCACCTACGAGCAGTACTTC
TRBV2	14	TRBJ2-3	once	NA	CASRSRGIADTQYF	TGTGCCAGCAGAAGCAGAGGGATCGCAGATACGCAGTATTTT
TRBV5-8	15	TRBJ1-5	NA	TRBD1	CASSPGTGYTQPQHF	TGTGCCAGCAGCCCCGGGACAGGGTATACTCAGCCCCAGCATTTT